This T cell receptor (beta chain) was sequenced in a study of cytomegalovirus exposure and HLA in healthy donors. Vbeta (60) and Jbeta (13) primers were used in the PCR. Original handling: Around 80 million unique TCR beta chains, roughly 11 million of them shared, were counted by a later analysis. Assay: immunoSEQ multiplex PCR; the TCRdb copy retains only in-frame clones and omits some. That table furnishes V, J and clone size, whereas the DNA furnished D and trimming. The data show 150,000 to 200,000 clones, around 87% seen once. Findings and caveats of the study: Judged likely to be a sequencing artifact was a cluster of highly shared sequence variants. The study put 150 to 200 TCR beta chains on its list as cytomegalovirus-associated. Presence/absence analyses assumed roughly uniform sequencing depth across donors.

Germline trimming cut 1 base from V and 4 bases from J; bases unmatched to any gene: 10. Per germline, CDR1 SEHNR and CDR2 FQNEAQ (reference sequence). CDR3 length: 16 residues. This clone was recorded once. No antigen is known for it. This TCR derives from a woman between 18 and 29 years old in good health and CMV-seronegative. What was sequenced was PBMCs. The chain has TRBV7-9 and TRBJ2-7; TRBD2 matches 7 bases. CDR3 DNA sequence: TGTGCCAGCAGCTTAGGGGACTACATCCCGTGGTACGAGCAGTACTTC. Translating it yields CASSLGDYIPWYEQYF. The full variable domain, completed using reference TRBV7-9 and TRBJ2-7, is DTGVSQNPRHKITKRGQNVTFRCDPISEHNRLYWYRQTLGQGPEFLTYFQNEAQLEKSRLLSDRFSAERPKGSFSTLEIQRTEQGDSAMYLCASSLGDYIPWYEQYFGPGTRLTVT.